The rows below give T cell receptor beta chains drawn from one sample of a study of blood T cell repertoires in COVID-19. TCRdb's table, derived via immunoSEQ multiplex PCR, lists solely in-frame clones and lacks some. The sample carries approximately 340,000 clones, approximately 93% recorded once. Input material: PBMCs or T cells enriched from blood (not recorded which). These receptors came from a woman between 40 and 55 years old who had been exposed to COVID-19. Each CDR3 is given with its conserved first and last residue.

v_gene,j_gene,CDR3aa
TRBV29-1,TRBJ2-7,CSARTSGTYEQYF
TRBV7-6,TRBJ2-1,CASSPGGEGRGEQFF
TRBV9,TRBJ1-2,CASSVAEQVPSGYTF
TRBV5-1,TRBJ2-5,CASSFDSQGETQYF
TRBV7-9,TRBJ1-4,CASSGPTGVSHEKLFF
TRBV7-8,TRBJ1-3,CASSPATAGNTIYF
TRBV3-1/TRBV3-2,TRBJ1-2,CASSHEERTYGYTF
TRBV6-2/TRBV6-3,TRBJ2-7,CASSYGLAVAYEQYF
TRBV6-1,TRBJ2-7,CASSLPPRSYEQYF
TRBV7-2,TRBJ2-1,CASSPQARAGGIEQFF
TRBV30,TRBJ2-2,CAWRKGLAVNTGELFF
TRBV7-9,TRBJ2-6,CASGGTGGPPGANVLTF
TRBV14,TRBJ2-1,CASSQGAGRIYNEQFF
TRBV7-3,TRBJ1-1,CASSQRVNTEAFF